The 22 T cell receptor beta chains in this list originate from one sample, sequenced in a study of CD8+CD57+ T cells in acquired aplastic anemia. Genomic DNA was employed as the template in profiling TCR beta VDJ and CDR3. Via MiXCR, TCRdb re-called the reads, giving one row per CDR3 protein. The sample holds over 40,000 distinct CDR3 sequences, about three quarters seen once. The sequenced sample was sorted CD4+, CD8+, or CD8+CD57+ T cells (not recorded which) from PBMCs. The receptors stem from a human donor in good health, serving as a control.

This clonotype is medium-sized. The chain combines TRBV2 with TRBJ2-1; maybe TRBD1 (6 bases). Trimming cost V 8 bases and J 0 bases, with 11 bases left between them. The CDR3 sequence is 14 residues long. Germline V lookup: CDR1 SNHLY, CDR2 FYNNEI. The CDR3 DNA is TGTGCCAGCGAGGGGGATAGCTCCTACAATGAGCAGTTCTTC. It codes for CASEGDSSYNEQFF.

The CDR3: CASSGLAGQVNGYTF. The DNA of the CDR3 is TGTGCCAGCAGTGGCCTCGCGGGACAAGTTAATGGCTACACCTTC. V usage is TRBV25-1 and J usage is TRBJ1-2; possible D gene TRBD1, 6 bases. The CDR3 consists of 15 residues. V dropped 4 bases and J dropped 6 bases, with 18 bases sitting between them. Germline CDR1 MGHDK, CDR2 SYGVNS.

The CDR3 DNA follows: TGTGCCACCAGTGATACGACTGGATCCTTGGACGAGCAGTACTTC. It is translated as CATSDTTGSLDEQYF. The V call is TRBV24-1, the J call TRBJ2-7, with D uncertain. There are 15 residues in the CDR3. Trimming pared 3 bases from V and 5 bases from J, leaving 16 bases between. The V gene's germline CDR1 is KGHDR and CDR2 SFDVKD.

This clonotype was picked up one time. Given the absence of the conserved phenylalanine or tryptophan at the CDR3 end, a read error is likely. The rearrangement links TRBV29-1 to TRBJ1-1; TRBD1 might be the D (5 bases). Germline lookup yields CDR1 SQVTM and CDR2 ANQGSEA. This CDR3 region has 13 residues. Trimming cost V 6 bases and J 0 bases, with 11 bases left between them. CDR3 coding DNA: TGCAGCGTCTCCGCGGGGCTGAACACTGAAGCTTTCTCT. It translates to CSVSAGLNTEAFS.

Remarks on this clonotype: A clone one base away is much larger, so this may be a read error. V is TRBV9 and J is TRBJ1-2; TRBD1 might be the D (6 bases). The CDR3 length is 15 residues. Germline CDR1 SGDLS, CDR2 YYNGEE. CDR3 DNA: TGTGCCAACAGCGTAGCCGGGGGCGAGAACTATGGCTACACCTTC. As protein: CANSVAGGENYGYTF. Together with reference TRBV9 and TRBJ1-2, the CDR3 gives the full variable domain: DSGVTQTPKHLITATGQRVTLRCSPRSGDLSVYWYQQSLDQGLQFLIQYYNGEERAKGNILERFSAQQFPDLHSELNLSSLELGDSALYFCANSVAGGENYGYTFGSGTRLTVV.

This clonotype has ten or more counts. The chain combines TRBV11-1 with TRBJ1-4; 7 bases align to TRBD1. CDR1 and CDR2 (germline): SGHAT, FQDESV (reference sequence). Trimming cost V 4 bases and J 5 bases; bases outside gene matches: 13. The CDR3 length is 17 residues. For the CDR3, the DNA is TGTGCCAGCAGCTCAGCTTTGGGGGGGGGACAGAATGAAAAACTGTTTTTT. Translated: CASSSALGGGQNEKLFF.

This chain's CDR3 is CSARQGGLGYTF. CDR3 coding DNA: TGCAGTGCTCGACAGGGAGGGCTTGGCTACACCTTC. This chain uses TRBV20-1 with TRBJ1-2; 7 nucleotides line up with TRBD1. CDR1 is DFQATT, CDR2 SNEGSKA, per germline (reference sequence). Trimming at V came to 5 bases and at J to 7 bases, leaving 7 bases not matched to a gene. This CDR3 has 12 residues.

The chain couples TRBV6-4 to TRBJ2-1; 7 bases are a match to TRBD2. Germline assignment: CDR1 MRHNA and CDR2 SNTAGT. J gave up 12 bases and V 0 bases, and 8 bases lay outside the gene matches. The CDR3 spans 14 residues. This CDR3 reads CASSDSTSTDTQFF. Written as DNA, the CDR3 is TGTGCCAGCAGTGACTCGACTAGCACAGATACGCAGTTCTTC.

V usage is TRBV29-1 and J usage is TRBJ1-2; 9 bases line up with TRBD1. Trimming removed 8 bases from V and 3 bases from J; junction bases left unmatched: 7. CDR3 length equals 13 residues. Germline V gives CDR1 SQVTM, CDR2 ANQGSEA. The CDR3 reads CSTLTGGDYGYTF. DNA of the CDR3: TGCAGCACTCTGACAGGGGGGGACTATGGCTACACCTTC.

This clonotype was seen repeatedly, ten times or more. The rearrangement joins TRBV4-2 to TRBJ2-7, with D possibly being TRBD1 (5 bases). Per germline, CDR1 LGHNA and CDR2 YNFKEQ. Trimming cost V 0 bases and J 2 bases, with 14 bases left between them. The CDR3 covers 16 residues. CDR3: CASSQDRSGNPYEQYF. CDR3 coding DNA: TGTGCCAGCAGCCAAGATCGGTCAGGGAACCCCTACGAGCAGTACTTC.

The chain uses TRBV5-5 and TRBJ2-7, with TRBD1 matching over 9 bases. V dropped 4 bases and J dropped 5; count of bases not matched to a gene: 10. The CDR3 loop spans 15 amino acids. Looked up from germline, CDR1 is SGHKS and CDR2 is YYEKEE (reference sequence). This CDR3 reads CASSPSRTGDHEQYF. In DNA form, the CDR3 reads TGTGCCAGCAGCCCGAGCAGGACAGGGGATCACGAGCAGTACTTC.

The rearrangement joins TRBV7-2 to TRBJ2-1; D remains unclear. CDR1 SGHTA and CDR2 FQGNSA come from the germline V gene. V lost 5 bases and J 9 bases, leaving 11 bases between the germline ends. The CDR3 consists of 12 residues. CDR3 DNA: TGTGCCAGCAGCATTCAGCCGGGTGAGCAGTTCTTC. Protein: CASSIQPGEQFF.

This sequence joins TRBV20-1 and TRBJ1-5; perhaps TRBD1 as D (5 bases). V was pared by 7 bases and J by 3 bases, with 13 bases between. Germline assignment: CDR1 DFQATT and CDR2 SNEGSKA (reference sequence). The CDR3 length is 13 residues. CDR3 in amino acids: CSVSGTNNQPQHF. The CDR3 bases are TGCAGTGTCTCGGGGACGAACAATCAGCCCCAGCATTTT.

The gene calls are TRBV15 and TRBJ2-5, with 8 bases identical to TRBD1. V trimming: 0 bases; J trimming: 4 bases; junction bases outside the gene matches: 10. The germline CDR1 and CDR2 sequences are LNHNV and YYDKDF (reference sequence). This CDR3 is built from 17 residues. For the CDR3, the DNA is TGTGCCACCAGCAGAGATTGGGCCTCCAGGGGGCGAGAGACCCAGTACTTC. This encodes CATSRDWASRGRETQYF. Full variable domain (rest looked up from reference TRBV15 and TRBJ2-5): DAMVIQNPRYQVTQFGKPVTLSCSQTLNHNVMYWYQQKSSQAPKLLFHYYDKDFNNEADTPDNFQSRRPNTSFCFLDIRSPGLGDTAMYLCATSRDWASRGRETQYFGPGTRLLVL.

The rearrangement uses TRBV29-1 and TRBJ1-5; no clear D gene. Trimming cost V 4 bases and J 4 bases, with 11 bases left between them. The germline CDR1 and CDR2 sequences are SQVTM and ANQGSEA. The CDR3 is 13 residues long. CDR3 protein: CSVVVEGNQPQHF. The CDR3 bases are TGCAGCGTTGTCGTGGAGGGAAATCAGCCCCAGCATTTT.

V is TRBV7-9 and J is TRBJ1-1; unclear D gene. The V gene lost 4 bases and the J gene lost 4 bases, with 10 bases spanning the gap. The CDR3 spans 13 residues. Germline lookup yields CDR1 SEHNR and CDR2 FQNEAQ (reference sequence). In nucleotides, the CDR3 is TGTGCCAGCAGCTCAGCGCAGAGCACTGAAGCTTTCTTT. This encodes CASSSAQSTEAFF.

The V and J genes are TRBV19 and TRBJ2-7, with D possibly matching TRBD2 (6 bases). CDR3 length: 12 residues. Trimming took off 3 bases at V and 3 bases at J, with 6 bases between the two ends. Germline V CDR1 and CDR2: LNHDA, SQIVND (reference sequence). CDR3 residues: CASSMGGYEQYF. The CDR3 DNA sequence: TGTGCCAGTAGTATGGGGGGCTACGAGCAGTACTTC.

V usage is TRBV2 and J usage is TRBJ2-2; no definite D call. The CDR3 spans 12 residues. The V gene's germline CDR1 is SNHLY and CDR2 FYNNEI. V was trimmed by 5 bases and J by 5 bases, leaving 6 bases between them. CDR3 bases: TGTGCCAGCAGTTACTCGACCGGGGAGCTGTTTTTT. Its protein product is CASSYSTGELFF. Full variable domain (rest looked up from reference TRBV2 and TRBJ2-2): EPEVTQTPSHQVTQMGQEVILRCVPISNHLYFYWYRQILGQKVEFLVSFYNNEISEKSEIFDDQFSVERPDGSNFTLKIRSTKLEDSAMYFCASSYSTGELFFGEGSRLTVL.

This clonotype has at least ten counts. The chain is built from TRBV7-3 and TRBJ1-5; a weak D match, TRBD1 (5 bases). V was trimmed by 5 bases and J by 0 bases, leaving 20 bases between them. The germline CDR1 and CDR2 sequences are SGHTA and FQGTGA. This CDR3 has 18 amino acids. CDR3 nucleotides: TGTGCCAGCAGCCCAAAGGATCGAGGGCAGGGTAGCAATCAGCCCCAGCATTTT. Its translation: CASSPKDRGQGSNQPQHF.

This chain joins TRBV24-1 and TRBJ1-2, with 9 bases matching TRBD1. Trimming took 4 bases from V and 5 from J; bases not matched to a gene: 7. This CDR3 is 15 amino acids long. The germline CDR1 and CDR2 sequences are KGHDR and SFDVKD. CDR3 sequence: CATSETGQGSYGYTF. CDR3 nucleotides: TGTGCCACCAGTGAGACCGGACAGGGGAGTTATGGCTACACCTTC.

This clonotype was recorded at least ten times. The chain couples TRBV6-1 to TRBJ1-6; a possible D gene is TRBD1 (6 bases). This CDR3 has 15 amino acids. Between the trimmed V and J ends, which lost 2 bases and 10 bases, there was a span of 15 bases. CDR1 is MNHNS and CDR2 is SASEGT in the germline V gene. DNA of the CDR3: TGTGCCAGCAGTGAAAGGGCAGGGGAGGGATCACCCCTCCACTTT. As protein: CASSERAGEGSPLHF.

The table lists this clonotype with a few counts. V and J are TRBV19 and TRBJ2-7; D ambiguous. Trimming removed 3 bases from V and 4 bases from J, with 10 bases in between. The CDR3 spans 13 residues. Germline CDR1 reads LNHDA; CDR2 reads SQIVND (reference sequence). CDR3 residues: CASSIQGSYEQYF. In DNA form, the CDR3 reads TGTGCCAGTAGTATTCAAGGGTCTTACGAGCAGTACTTC.